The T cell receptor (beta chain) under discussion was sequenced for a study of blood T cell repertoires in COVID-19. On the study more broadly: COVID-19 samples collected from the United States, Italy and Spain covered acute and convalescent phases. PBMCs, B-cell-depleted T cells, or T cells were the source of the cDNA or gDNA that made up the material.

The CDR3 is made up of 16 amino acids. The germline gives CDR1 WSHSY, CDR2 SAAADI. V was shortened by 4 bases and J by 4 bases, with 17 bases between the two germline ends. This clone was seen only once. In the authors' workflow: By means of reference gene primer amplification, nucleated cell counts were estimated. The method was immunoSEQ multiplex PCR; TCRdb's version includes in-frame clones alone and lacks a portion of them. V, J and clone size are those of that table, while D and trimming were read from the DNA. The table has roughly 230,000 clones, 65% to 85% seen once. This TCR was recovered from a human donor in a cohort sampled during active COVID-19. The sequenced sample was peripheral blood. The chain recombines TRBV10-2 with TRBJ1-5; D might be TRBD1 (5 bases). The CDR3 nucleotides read TGCGCCAGCAGTGGCGGGGGTTCCGGCGTAAATCAGCCCCAGCATTTT. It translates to CASSGGGSGVNQPQHF.